This T cell receptor beta chain comes out of a study of cytomegalovirus exposure and HLA in healthy donors. All the people who gave samples were healthy bone marrow donors. The PCR employed 60 Vbeta primers together with 13 Jbeta primers. Measured with immunoSEQ multiplex PCR; TCRdb has only the in-frame clones, and not every one. The sample comprises more than 150,000 clones, roughly 85% of which are singletons, and over 11% rests with the top ten. For this clone: Its target is unknown.

Study-level findings and limits: Indistinguishable V segments, including TRBV6-2 and TRBV6-3, were excluded. Prior analysis indicated that the majority of TCR beta V segments exhibited productivity approximately 87% or approximately 30% of the time. Only CMV serostatus was available as immune exposure information.

Per the germline V gene, CDR1 is MNHNS and CDR2 is SASEGT. V trimming: 6 bases; J trimming: 6 bases; junction bases outside the gene matches: 6. This CDR3 region has 14 residues. The V call is TRBV6-1, the J call TRBJ2-7; TRBD1 matches 12 bases. The receptor was derived from a man aged 50 to 59 in good health and CMV-seropositive. Material for sequencing was PBMCs. The CDR3 protein is CASRRGTGGGEQYV. The CDR3 nucleotides are TGTGCCAGCAGGAGAGGGACAGGGGGCGGCGAGCAGTACGTC.